A single TCR beta chain is shown here with its context. Which antigen it targets is not known. Base qualities are missing; no much larger clone stands one base away. This entry is derived from a study of post-analysis software for immune sequencing data (dated by TCRdb to between 2014 and 2017). Study-wide context: The recorded disease courses included relapsing-remitting, secondary progressive and progressive-relapsing multiple sclerosis, and some patients had no subtype annotation. The multiple sclerosis patient repertoires were compared with approximately 11 previously published healthy control repertoires from donors aged about 6 to 28 years. A subset of samples was prepared in parallel using single-end sample barcoding, then pooled and co-amplified after Illumina adapter ligation. General study outcomes and caveats: The control group was slightly older than the multiple sclerosis patient group. Significantly lower normalized Chao1 diversity was found in multiple sclerosis patients than in controls, suggesting substantial peripheral T-cell clonal expansion. Direct clustering with F measure revealed strong co-clustering of samples prepared in the same batch, which led to a batch-effect correction. Roughly 5 TRBV segments, including TRBV5-6, TRBV5-1 and TRBV20-1, were significantly more frequent in patients than controls.

To demonstrate the VDJtools post-analysis software, TCR beta repertoires were profiled from the peripheral blood of 13 young patients with multiple sclerosis. The multiple sclerosis patients were children and adolescents ranging in age from roughly 6 to 15 years. Library method: PCR. Instrument used: Illumina HiSeq 2500. Unique molecular identifiers were incorporated into TCR beta cDNA libraries to reduce PCR and sequencing biases. Every 1 to 10 million input T cells yielded 500,000 or so cDNA molecules, meaning each molecule approximated one T cell. Patient libraries were prepared and sequenced with the same protocol used for the earlier healthy control dataset. Samples belonging to the same batch were prepared together, multiplexed and sequenced on a shared HiSeq lane. On the study's bioinformatics: Raw barcoded reads were processed with MIGEC, and single-read molecular identifier groups were discarded before consensus assembly and CDR3 extraction. VDJtools was used for post-analysis of the clonotype tables, and diversity was normalized by down-sampling every dataset to the size of the smallest sample. Repertoire overlap clustering matched CDR3 amino acid but not nucleotide sequences to correct batch-related cross-sample contamination. TCRdb cleaned the public reads at Q25 with fastp, built clones with MiXCR and kept in-frame beta chains. Each entry is one CDR3 protein sequence, shown with its most common DNA and genes. TCRdb assigned the V and J calls; the authors' analysis was not used. This sample comprises about 680,000 distinct CDR3 sequences, roughly three fifths of them detected only once. Of the sample, 10% to 12% is held by the ten largest clones.

The CDR3 goes from the cysteine to the phenylalanine over 14 residues. The read is trimmed to its CDR3 DNA, 42 bases read in frame from base 1. V is cut by 5 bases and J by 0 bases, and the space between the germline ends is 11 bases. CDR1 SGHTA and CDR2 FQGNSA were looked up in the germline V gene. The receptor was derived from a girl aged 2-10 years with multiple sclerosis. The chain employs TRBV7-2 and TRBJ2-7, with a weak D call of TRBD2 (5 bases match). Sequenced sample: blood. This receptor has the CDR3 CASSPFGSSYEQYF. The nucleotide sequence reads TGTGCCAGCAGCCCTTTTGGGAGCTCCTACGAGCAGTACTTC.